This T cell receptor (beta chain) was recorded in a study of T cells in Graves' hyperthyroidism and ophthalmopathy. Study context: Prior to any treatment, at the point of initial diagnosis, peripheral blood was collected.

After removal of 2 bases from V and 14 bases from J, the junction contained 10 bases not matched to a gene. Germline-derived CDR1 and CDR2 are LNHDA and SQIVND (reference sequence). The CDR3 contains 13 residues. RNA transcripts provided the source from which TCR beta CDR3 regions were amplified. RT-PCR in the first round (using the HTBI primer set) targeted the TCR CDR3. TCRdb used MiXCR to reprocess the multiplex PCR reads, holding one entry per CDR3 protein. The profile shows 95,000 to 110,000 distinct CDR3 sequences, less than 55% of them singletons. The chain couples TRBV19 to TRBJ1-2, with 8 bases that match TRBD1. Sequencing input: blood. This sequence was found in a man aged 40-49 years with Graves' hyperthyroidism. For the CDR3, the DNA is TGTGCCAGTAGTATAAGGGACAGGAGTTCCTGTACCTTC. Translating gives CASSIRDRSSCTF.